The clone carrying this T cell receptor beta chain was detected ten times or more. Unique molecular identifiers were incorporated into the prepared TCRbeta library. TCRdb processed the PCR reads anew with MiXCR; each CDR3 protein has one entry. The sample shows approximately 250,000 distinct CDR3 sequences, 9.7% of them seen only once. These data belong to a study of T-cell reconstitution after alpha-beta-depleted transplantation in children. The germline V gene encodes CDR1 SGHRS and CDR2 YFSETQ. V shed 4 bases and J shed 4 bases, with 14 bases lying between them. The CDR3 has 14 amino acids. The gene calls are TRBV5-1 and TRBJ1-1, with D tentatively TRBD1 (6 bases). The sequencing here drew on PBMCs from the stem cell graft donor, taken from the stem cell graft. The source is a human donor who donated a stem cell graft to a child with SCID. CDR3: CASSTPGAGTEAFF. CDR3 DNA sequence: TGCGCCAGCAGCACCCCAGGGGCGGGCACTGAAGCTTTCTTT.